These 5 T cell receptor beta chains share one sample of origin, sequenced in a study of T cells expressing NK-cell markers. TCRdb processed the 5' RACE reads again and assigns one entry to each CDR3 protein, with no DNA. The listing contains about 550,000 distinct CDR3 sequences. Sequenced material: blood T cells: a sorted CD56 or NKG2C T cell subset, CD4+ or CD8+ T cells, or bulk PBMC T cells (not recorded which). The source is a man aged 18 to 35 in good health.

The chain links TRBV28 to TRBJ2-7; the TCRdb D gene call, TRBD1, has no DNA to confirm it. Germline V CDR1 and CDR2: MDHEN, SYDVKM. The CDR3 spans 14 residues. The CDR3 sequence: CASTGQVFTYEQYF.

The chain joins TRBV12-3 or TRBV12-4 to TRBJ2-1; TCRdb's D call of TRBD2 is untestable without DNA. The CDR3 is made up of 14 amino acids. The CDR3 is CASRLAGGIGEQFF.

The CDR3 sequence is CATSRDIAGEKTQYF. V is TRBV15 and J is TRBJ2-5; TCRdb's assignment of TRBD2 cannot be checked, as there is no DNA. The CDR3 has 15 amino acids. CDR1 LNHNV and CDR2 YYDKDF come from the germline V gene (reference sequence).

The chain has TRBV30 and TRBJ2-5; lacking DNA, the TRBD2 call made by TCRdb goes unchecked. CDR3 size: 15 residues. CDR1 and CDR2 from the germline V gene are GTSNPN and SVGIG (reference sequence). The CDR3 reads CAWSVSSGSGETQYF.

J is TRBJ2-2 and V is TRBV12-3 or TRBV12-4; TCRdb's D call of TRBD2 is untestable without DNA. This CDR3 is built from 14 residues. CDR3 in amino acids: CASGGEGGAGELFF.